Below are 9 T cell receptor beta chains sequenced from a single sample in a study of control samples from healthy donors and cancer patients. Assay: immunoSEQ multiplex PCR; the TCRdb copy retains only in-frame clones and omits some. In the table there are 170,000 or so clones, 90% to 95% of which are singletons. Sequenced sample: blood. The receptor source for this set is a young man in good health.

The chain couples TRBV4-1 to TRBJ2-3; D could derive from TRBD1 or TRBD2 (5 bases each). The V end lost 4 bases, the J end lost 4 bases, and 9 bases lay between the germline ends. Germline loops: CDR1 MGHRA, CDR2 YSYEKL. The CDR3 spans 13 residues. The CDR3, as DNA: TGCGCCAGCAGCCCCGGGGCAGCAGATACGCAGTATTTT. Its translation: CASSPGAADTQYF.

The CDR3 sequence: CASSPGQEGEAFF. DNA of the CDR3: TGTGCCAGCTCACCCGGACAGGAAGGTGAAGCTTTCTTT. This chain connects TRBV18 to TRBJ1-1, with 7 nucleotides matching TRBD1. This CDR3 has 13 amino acids. The germline V gene has CDR1 KGHSH and CDR2 LQKENI. V lost 3 bases and J lost 7; bases outside the gene matches: 5. Looking up the rest from reference TRBV18 and TRBJ1-1 gives the full variable domain: NAGVMQNPRHLVRRRGQEARLRCSPMKGHSHVYWYRQLPEEGLKFMVYLQKENIIDESGMPKERFSAEFPKEGPSILRIQQVVRGDSAAYFCASSPGQEGEAFFGQGTRLTVV.

This sequence joins TRBV4-1 and TRBJ2-7, with 12 bases aligning to TRBD2. This CDR3 has 17 residues. Germline trimming cut 3 bases from V and 1 base from J; bases unmatched to any gene: 7. CDR1 MGHRA and CDR2 YSYEKL come from the germline V gene. The CDR3 DNA reads TGCGCCAGCAGCCAGCAGACTAGCGGGGGAGCTTCCTACGAGCAGTACTTC. Protein: CASSQQTSGGASYEQYF.

This rearrangement joins TRBV6-5 to TRBJ1-4; a weak D match, TRBD1 (6 bases). Deletions cut 7 bases from V and 6 bases from J, with 12 bases between. The CDR3 runs 13 residues. Germline-derived CDR1 and CDR2 are MNHEY and SVGAGI. DNA for the CDR3: TGTGCCAGCAAGTCAGGGGCAGATGAAAAACTGTTTTTT. Translated: CASKSGADEKLFF.

The V call is TRBV18, the J call TRBJ1-4; a weak D match, TRBD1 (6 bases). With 5 bases removed from V and 0 bases from J, the gap between germline ends came to 13 bases. Germline CDR1 reads KGHSH; CDR2 reads LQKENI. The CDR3 contains 16 residues. The CDR3 DNA is TGTGCCAGCTCAAAGACAGGAGCGGCAACTAATGAAAAACTGTTTTTT. It yields the protein CASSKTGAATNEKLFF.

The rearrangement uses TRBV28 and TRBJ1-5; weak D call: TRBD1 (6 bases). Germline CDR1 MDHEN, CDR2 SYDVKM. V was cut by 8 bases and J by 3 bases, with 14 bases left in between. There are 14 residues in the CDR3. In DNA form, the CDR3 reads TGTGCCAGCGGATCCGGGACACTCAATCAGCCCCAGCATTTT. This sequence encodes CASGSGTLNQPQHF.

V is TRBV7-2 and J is TRBJ2-1; maybe TRBD2 (6 bases). Trimming removed 4 bases from V and 3 bases from J, with 19 bases in between. The germline CDR1 and CDR2 sequences are SGHTA and FQGNSA. The CDR3 totals 17 residues. The CDR3 is CASSYGGGEISYNEQFF. The CDR3 coding sequence is TGTGCCAGCAGCTACGGAGGCGGGGAGATCAGCTACAATGAGCAGTTCTTC.

This clone has just a few counts. The genes are TRBV11-2 and TRBJ1-3, with TRBD1 matching 8 bases. Trimming took 3 bases from V and 2 from J; bases not matched to a gene: 0. Germline CDR1 reads SGHAT; CDR2 reads FQNNGV. The CDR3 is made up of 14 amino acids. The CDR3 is CASSLDRAGNTIYF. The CDR3, as DNA: TGTGCCAGCAGCTTGGACAGGGCTGGAAACACCATATATTTT.

The CDR3, as DNA: TGTGCCAGCAGCAAGACAGGGGACGGCACTGAAGCTTTCTTT. Encoded protein: CASSKTGDGTEAFF. The genes are TRBV4-2 and TRBJ1-1; TRBD1 matches 8 bases. V dropped 5 bases and J dropped 4; count of bases not matched to a gene: 6. From germline, CDR1 is LGHNA and CDR2 YNFKEQ. CDR3 length: 14 amino acids.